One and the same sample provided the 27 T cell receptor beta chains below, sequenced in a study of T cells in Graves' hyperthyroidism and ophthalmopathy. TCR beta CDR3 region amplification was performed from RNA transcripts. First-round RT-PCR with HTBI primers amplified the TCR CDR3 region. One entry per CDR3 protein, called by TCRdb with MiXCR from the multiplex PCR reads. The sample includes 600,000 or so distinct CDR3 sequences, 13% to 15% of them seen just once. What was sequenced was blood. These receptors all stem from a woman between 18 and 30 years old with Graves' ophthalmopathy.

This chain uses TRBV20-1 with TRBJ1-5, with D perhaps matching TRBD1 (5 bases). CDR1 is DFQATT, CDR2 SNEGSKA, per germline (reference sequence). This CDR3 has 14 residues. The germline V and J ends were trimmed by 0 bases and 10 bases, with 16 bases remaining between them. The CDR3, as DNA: TGCAGTGCTAGAGATGGGGCGGCCGTGGGACCCCAGCATTTT. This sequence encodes CSARDGAAVGPQHF.

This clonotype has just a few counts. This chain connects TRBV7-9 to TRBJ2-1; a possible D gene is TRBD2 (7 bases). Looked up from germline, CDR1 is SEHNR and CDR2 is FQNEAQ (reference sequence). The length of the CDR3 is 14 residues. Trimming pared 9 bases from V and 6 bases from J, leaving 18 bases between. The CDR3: CARGGGAKLNEQFF. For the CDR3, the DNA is TGTGCCAGGGGGGGGGGGGCCAAGCTCAATGAGCAGTTCTTC.

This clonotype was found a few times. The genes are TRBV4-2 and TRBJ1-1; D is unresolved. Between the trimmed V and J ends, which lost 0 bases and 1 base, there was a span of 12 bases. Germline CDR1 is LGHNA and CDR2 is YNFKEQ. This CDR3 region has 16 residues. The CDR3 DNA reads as TGTGCCAGCAGCCAAGATCGGAACGGAAGGAACACTGAAGCTTTCTTT. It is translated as CASSQDRNGRNTEAFF.

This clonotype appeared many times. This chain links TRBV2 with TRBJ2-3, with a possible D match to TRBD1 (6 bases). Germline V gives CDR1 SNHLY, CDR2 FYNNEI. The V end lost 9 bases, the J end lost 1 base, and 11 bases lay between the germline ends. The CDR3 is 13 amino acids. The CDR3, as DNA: TGTGCCAGACAGGGCCAAGGCACAGATACGCAGTATTTT. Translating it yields CARQGQGTDTQYF. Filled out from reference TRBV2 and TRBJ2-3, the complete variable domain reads EPEVTQTPSHQVTQMGQEVILRCVPISNHLYFYWYRQILGQKVEFLVSFYNNEISEKSEIFDDQFSVERPDGSNFTLKIRSTKLEDSAMYFCARQGQGTDTQYFGPGTRLTVL.

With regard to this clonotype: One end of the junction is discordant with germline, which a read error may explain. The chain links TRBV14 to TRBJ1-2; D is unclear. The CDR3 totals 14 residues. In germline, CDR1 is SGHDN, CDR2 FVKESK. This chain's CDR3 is CASSQDYSSYGYTF. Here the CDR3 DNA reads TGCGCCAGCAGCCAAGATTACAGCAGCTATGGCTACACCTTC.

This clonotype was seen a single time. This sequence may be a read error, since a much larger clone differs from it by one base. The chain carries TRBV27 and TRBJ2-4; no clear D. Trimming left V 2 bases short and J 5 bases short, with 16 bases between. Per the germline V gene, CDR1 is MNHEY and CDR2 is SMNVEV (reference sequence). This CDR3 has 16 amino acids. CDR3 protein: CASSLGPSWAENIQYF. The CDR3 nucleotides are TGTGCCAGCAGTTTAGGACCCTCTTGGGCCGAAAACATTCAGTACTTC.

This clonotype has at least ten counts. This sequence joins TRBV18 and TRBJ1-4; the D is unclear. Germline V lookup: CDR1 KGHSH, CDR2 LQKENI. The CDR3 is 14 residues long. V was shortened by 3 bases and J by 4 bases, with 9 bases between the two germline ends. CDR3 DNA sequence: TGTGCCAGCTCACCGACTCCAGATAATGAAAAACTGTTTTTT. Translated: CASSPTPDNEKLFF.

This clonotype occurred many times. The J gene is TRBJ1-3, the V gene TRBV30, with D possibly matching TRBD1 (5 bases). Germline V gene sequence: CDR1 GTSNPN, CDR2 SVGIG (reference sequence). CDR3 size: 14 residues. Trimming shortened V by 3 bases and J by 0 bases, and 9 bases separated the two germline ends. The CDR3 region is CAWSDSLSGNTIYF. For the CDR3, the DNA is TGTGCCTGGAGCGACAGTCTCTCTGGAAACACCATATATTTT.

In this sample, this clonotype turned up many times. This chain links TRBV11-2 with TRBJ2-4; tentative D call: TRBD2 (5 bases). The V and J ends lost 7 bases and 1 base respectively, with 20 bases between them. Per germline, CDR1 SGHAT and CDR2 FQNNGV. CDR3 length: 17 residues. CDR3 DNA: TGTGCCAGCACCTACGGACTCTCCCTCAGGGCCAAAAACATTCAGTACTTC. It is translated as CASTYGLSLRAKNIQYF.

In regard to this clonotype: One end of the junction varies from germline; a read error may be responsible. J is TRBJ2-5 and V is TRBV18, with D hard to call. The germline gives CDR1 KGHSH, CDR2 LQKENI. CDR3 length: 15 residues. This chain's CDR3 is CASSVSYSYQETQHF. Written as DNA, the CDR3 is TGTGCCAGCTCAGTATCTTACTCGTACCAAGAGACCCAGCACTTC.

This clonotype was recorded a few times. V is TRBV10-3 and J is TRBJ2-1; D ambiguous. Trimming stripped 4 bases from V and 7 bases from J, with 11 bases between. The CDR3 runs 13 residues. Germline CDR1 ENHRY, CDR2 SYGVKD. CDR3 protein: CAISADRPNEQFF. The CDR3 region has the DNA TGTGCCATCAGTGCAGACCGACCGAATGAGCAGTTCTTC.

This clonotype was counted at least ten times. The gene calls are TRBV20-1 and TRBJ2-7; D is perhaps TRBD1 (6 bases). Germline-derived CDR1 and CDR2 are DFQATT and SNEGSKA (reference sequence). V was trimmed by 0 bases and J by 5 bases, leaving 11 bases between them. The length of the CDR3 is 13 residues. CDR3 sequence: CSARDVRGDEQYF. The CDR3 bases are TGCAGTGCTAGAGATGTCAGGGGAGACGAGCAGTACTTC.

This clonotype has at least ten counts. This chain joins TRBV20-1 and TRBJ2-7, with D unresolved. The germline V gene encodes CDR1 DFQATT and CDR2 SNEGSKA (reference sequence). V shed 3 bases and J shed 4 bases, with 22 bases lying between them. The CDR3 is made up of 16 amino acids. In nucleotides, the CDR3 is TGCAGTGCTAGCGGGCCTTACCCCCTGGGCCGTTACGAGCAGTACTTC. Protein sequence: CSASGPYPLGRYEQYF.

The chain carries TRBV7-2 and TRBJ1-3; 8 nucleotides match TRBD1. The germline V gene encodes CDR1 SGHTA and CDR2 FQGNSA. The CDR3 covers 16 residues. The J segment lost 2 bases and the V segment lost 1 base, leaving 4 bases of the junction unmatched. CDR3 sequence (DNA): TGTGCCAGCAGCTTAGGGATGACAGGGGCTGGAAACACCATATATTTT. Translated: CASSLGMTGAGNTIYF. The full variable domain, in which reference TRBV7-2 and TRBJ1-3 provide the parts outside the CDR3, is GAGVSQSPSNKVTEKGKDVELRCDPISGHTALYWYRQSLGQGLEFLIYFQGNSAPDKSGLPSDRFSAERTGGSVSTLTIQRTQQEDSAVYLCASSLGMTGAGNTIYFGEGSWLTVV.

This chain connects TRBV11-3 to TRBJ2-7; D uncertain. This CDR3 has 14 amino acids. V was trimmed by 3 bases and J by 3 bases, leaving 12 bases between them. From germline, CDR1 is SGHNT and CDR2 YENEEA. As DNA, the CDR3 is TGTGCCAGCAGCTTGGCTGGGGTCCTCTACGAGCAGTACTTC. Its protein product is CASSLAGVLYEQYF. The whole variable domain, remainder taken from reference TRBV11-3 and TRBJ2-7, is EAGVVQSPRYKIIEKKQPVAFWCNPISGHNTLYWYLQNLGQGPELLIRYENEEAVDDSQLPKDRFSAERLKGVDSTLKIQPAELGDSAVYLCASSLAGVLYEQYFGPGTRLTVT.

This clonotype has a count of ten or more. The CDR3: CASSLKSNWVGRGEQFF. In nucleotides, the CDR3 is TGTGCCAGCAGCTTAAAGTCTAATTGGGTCGGGAGGGGTGAGCAGTTCTTC. The chain carries TRBV13 and TRBJ2-1; 8 positions match TRBD2. The CDR3 is 17 residues long. Germline V gene lookup returns CDR1 PRHDT and CDR2 FYEKMQ (reference sequence). The junction had 15 bases not matched to a gene; V was cut back by 2 bases and J by 9 bases.

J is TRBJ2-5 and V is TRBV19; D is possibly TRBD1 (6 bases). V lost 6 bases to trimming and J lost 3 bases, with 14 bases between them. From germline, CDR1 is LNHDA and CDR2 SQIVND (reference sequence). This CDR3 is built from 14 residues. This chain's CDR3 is CASRGSAGEETQYF. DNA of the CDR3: TGTGCCAGTAGAGGCTCGGCAGGGGAAGAGACCCAGTACTTC. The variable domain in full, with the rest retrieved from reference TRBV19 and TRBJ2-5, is DGGITQSPKYLFRKEGQNVTLSCEQNLNHDAMYWYRQDPGQGLRLIYYSQIVNDFQKGDIAEGYSVSREKKESFPLTVTSAQKNPTAFYLCASRGSAGEETQYFGPGTRLLVL.

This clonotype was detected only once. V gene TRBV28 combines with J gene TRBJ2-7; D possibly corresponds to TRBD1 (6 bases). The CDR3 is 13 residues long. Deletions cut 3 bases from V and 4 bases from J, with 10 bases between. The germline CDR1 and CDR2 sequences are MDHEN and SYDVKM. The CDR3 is CASSFGTFYEQYF. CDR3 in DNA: TGTGCCAGCAGTTTTGGGACATTTTACGAGCAGTACTTC. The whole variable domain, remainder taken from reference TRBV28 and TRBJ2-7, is DVKVTQSSRYLVKRTGEKVFLECVQDMDHENMFWYRQDPGLGLRLIYFSYDVKMKEKGDIPEGYSVSREKKERFSLILESASTNQTSMYLCASSFGTFYEQYFGPGTRLTVT.

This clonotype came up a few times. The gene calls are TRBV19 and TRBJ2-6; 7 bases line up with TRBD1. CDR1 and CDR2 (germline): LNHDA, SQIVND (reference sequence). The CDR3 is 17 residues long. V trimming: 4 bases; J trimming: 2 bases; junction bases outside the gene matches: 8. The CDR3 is CASSKGRGRTGANVLTF. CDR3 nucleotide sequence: TGTGCCAGTAGTAAGGGAAGGGGGCGGACTGGGGCCAACGTCCTGACTTTC.

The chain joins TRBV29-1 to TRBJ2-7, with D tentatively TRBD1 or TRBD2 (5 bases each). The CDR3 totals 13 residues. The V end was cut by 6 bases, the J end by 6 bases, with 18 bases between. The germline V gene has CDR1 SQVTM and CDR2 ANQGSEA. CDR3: CSVAARGGVEQYF. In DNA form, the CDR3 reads TGCAGCGTGGCCGCGAGGGGCGGAGTCGAGCAGTACTTC.

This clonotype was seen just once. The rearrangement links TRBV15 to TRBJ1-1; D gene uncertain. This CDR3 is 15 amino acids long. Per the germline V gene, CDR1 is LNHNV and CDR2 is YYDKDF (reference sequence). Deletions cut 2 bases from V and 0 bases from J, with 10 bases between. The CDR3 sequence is CATSRPGPLNTEAFF. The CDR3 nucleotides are TGTGCCACCAGCAGACCAGGACCCTTGAACACTGAAGCTTTCTTT.

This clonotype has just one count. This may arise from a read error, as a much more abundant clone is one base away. The CDR3 region has the DNA TGTGCCAGCAAGGAAAATACGCAGCATTTT. The encoded protein is CASKENTQHF. The chain joins TRBV6-1 to TRBJ1-5; D gene uncertain. The CDR3 covers 10 residues. In germline, CDR1 is MNHNS, CDR2 SASEGT. V was trimmed by 7 bases and J by 13 bases, leaving 11 bases between them.

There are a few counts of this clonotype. The CDR3 reads CATKLADRDTNYGYTF. The CDR3 DNA follows: TGCGCCACCAAGCTGGCCGACAGGGACACTAACTATGGCTACACCTTC. This rearrangement joins TRBV5-1 to TRBJ1-2; 7 nucleotides line up with TRBD1. There are 16 residues in the CDR3. The V and J ends lost 9 bases and 0 bases, in that order; junction bases with no gene match: 14. The germline CDR1 and CDR2 sequences are SGHRS and YFSETQ.

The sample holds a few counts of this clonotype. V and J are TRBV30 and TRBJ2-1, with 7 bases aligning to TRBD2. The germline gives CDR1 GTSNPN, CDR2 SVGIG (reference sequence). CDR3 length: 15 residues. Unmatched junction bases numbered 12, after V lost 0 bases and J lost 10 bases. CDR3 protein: CAWSVDLAGVNEQFF. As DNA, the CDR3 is TGTGCCTGGAGTGTAGATCTGGCGGGAGTTAACGAGCAGTTCTTC.

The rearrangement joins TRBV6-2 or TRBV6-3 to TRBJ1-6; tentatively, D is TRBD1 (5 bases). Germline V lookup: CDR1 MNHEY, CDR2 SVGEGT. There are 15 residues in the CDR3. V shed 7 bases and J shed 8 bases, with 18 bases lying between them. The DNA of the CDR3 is TGTGCCAGCACCGAACGGGGCAGGTTGGATTCACCCCTCCACTTT. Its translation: CASTERGRLDSPLHF.

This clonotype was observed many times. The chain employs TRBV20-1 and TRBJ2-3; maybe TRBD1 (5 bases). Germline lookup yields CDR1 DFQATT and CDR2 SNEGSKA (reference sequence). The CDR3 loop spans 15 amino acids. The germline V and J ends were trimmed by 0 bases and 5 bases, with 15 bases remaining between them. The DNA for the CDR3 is TGCAGTGCTAGAGATGTGGTTCTAGGGGAAGATACGCAGTATTTT. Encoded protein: CSARDVVLGEDTQYF.

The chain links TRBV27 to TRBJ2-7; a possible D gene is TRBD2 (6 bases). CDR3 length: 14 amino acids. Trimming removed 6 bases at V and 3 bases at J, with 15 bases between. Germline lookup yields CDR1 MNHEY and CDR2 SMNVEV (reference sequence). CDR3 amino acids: CASRMEGRYYEQYF. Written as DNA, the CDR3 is TGTGCCAGCAGAATGGAGGGCAGATACTACGAGCAGTACTTC.